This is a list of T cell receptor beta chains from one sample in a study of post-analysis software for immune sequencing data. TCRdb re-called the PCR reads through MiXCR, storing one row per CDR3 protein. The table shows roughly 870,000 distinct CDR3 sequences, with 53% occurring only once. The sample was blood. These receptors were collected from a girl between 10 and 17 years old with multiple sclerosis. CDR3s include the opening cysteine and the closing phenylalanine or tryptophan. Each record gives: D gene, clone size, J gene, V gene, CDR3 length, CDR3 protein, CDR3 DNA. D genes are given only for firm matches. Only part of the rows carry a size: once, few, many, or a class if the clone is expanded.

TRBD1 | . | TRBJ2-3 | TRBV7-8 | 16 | CASSLRDRASTDTQYF | TGTGCCAGCAGCCTAAGGGACAGGGCTAGCACAGATACGCAGTATTTT
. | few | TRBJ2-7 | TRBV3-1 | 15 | CASSQEDRSSYEQYF | TGTGCCAGCAGCCAAGAGGACAGAAGCTCCTACGAGCAGTACTTC
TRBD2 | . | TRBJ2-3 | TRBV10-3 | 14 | CAISSGSGRDTQYF | TGTGCCATCAGTAGCGGGAGCGGGCGAGATACGCAGTATTTT
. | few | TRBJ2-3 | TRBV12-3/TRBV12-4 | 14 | CASSRGSRLDTQYF | TGTGCAAGCAGTCGCGGGTCGAGGCTCGATACGCAGTATTTT
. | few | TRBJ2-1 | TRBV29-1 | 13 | CSVERVVSNEQFF | TGCAGCGTTGAAAGAGTGGTGAGCAATGAGCAGTTCTTC
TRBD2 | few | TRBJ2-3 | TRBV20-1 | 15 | CSASGSLAAPDTQYF | TGCAGTGCTAGTGGGAGCCTAGCGGCCCCGGATACGCAGTATTTT
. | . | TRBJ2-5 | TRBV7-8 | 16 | CASSLGPVPGQETQYF | TGTGCCAGCAGCTTAGGACCTGTTCCGGGCCAAGAGACCCAGTACTTC
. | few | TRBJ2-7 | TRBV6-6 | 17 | CASSNSPGLYDGNEQYF | TGTGCCAGCAGCAATTCGCCGGGGCTCTATGACGGGAACGAGCAGTACTTC
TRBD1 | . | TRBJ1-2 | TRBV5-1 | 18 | CASSPHRQGTGWSYGYTF | TGCGCCAGCAGCCCTCACCGACAGGGTACGGGGTGGAGCTATGGCTACACCTTC
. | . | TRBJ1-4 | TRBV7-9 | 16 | CASSFTTNATNEKLFF | TGTGCCAGCAGCTTTACAACGAACGCAACTAATGAAAAACTGTTTTTT
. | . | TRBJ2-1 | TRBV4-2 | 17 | CASSQDPAGVSYNEQFF | TGTGCCAGCAGCCAAGATCCGGCGGGCGTTTCCTACAATGAGCAGTTCTTC
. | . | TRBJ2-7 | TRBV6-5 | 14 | CASMMGQGRDEQYF | TGTGCCAGCATGATGGGGCAGGGTCGGGACGAGCAGTACTTC
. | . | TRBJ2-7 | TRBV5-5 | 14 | CASSLFGQFDEQYF | TGTGCCAGCAGCTTATTTGGACAGTTCGACGAGCAGTACTTC
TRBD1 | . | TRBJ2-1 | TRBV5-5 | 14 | CASSYSDRYNEQFF | TGTGCCAGCAGCTATTCGGACAGGTACAATGAGCAGTTCTTC
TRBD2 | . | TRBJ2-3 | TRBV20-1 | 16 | CSASDVTSGAWDTQYF | TGCAGTGCTAGTGATGTGACTAGCGGGGCTTGGGATACGCAGTATTTT
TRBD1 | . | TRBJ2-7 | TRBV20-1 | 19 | CSARDNRGTGTGASYEQYF | TGCAGTGCTAGAGATAATCGGGGCACCGGGACAGGAGCCTCCTACGAGCAGTACTTC
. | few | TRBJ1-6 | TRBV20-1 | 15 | CSARDGGTYNSPLHF | TGCAGTGCTAGAGATGGGGGCACCTATAATTCACCCCTCCACTTT
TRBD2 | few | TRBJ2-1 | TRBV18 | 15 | CASSPLAGPYNEQFF | TGTGCCAGCTCACCTCTAGCGGGCCCTTACAATGAGCAGTTCTTC
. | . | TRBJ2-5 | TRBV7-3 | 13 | CASSSSWRETQYF | TGTGCCAGCAGCTCGAGCTGGAGGGAGACCCAGTACTTC
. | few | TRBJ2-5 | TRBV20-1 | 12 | CSAKGHRETQYF | TGCAGTGCTAAGGGGCATCGGGAGACCCAGTACTTC
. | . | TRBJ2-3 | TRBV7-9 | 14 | CASKMAGGTDTQYF | TGTGCCAGCAAGATGGCGGGCGGCACAGATACGCAGTATTTT
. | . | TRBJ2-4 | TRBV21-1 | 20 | CASPQPRLAGGSGAKNIQYF | TGTGCCAGCCCTCAACCCAGACTAGCGGGGGGAAGTGGGGCCAAAAACATTCAGTACTTC
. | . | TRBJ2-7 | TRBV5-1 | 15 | CASSLLPGQRYEQYF | TGCGCCAGCAGCTTGCTCCCTGGACAGCGCTACGAGCAGTACTTC
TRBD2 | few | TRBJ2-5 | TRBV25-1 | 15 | CASSDPLAGRETQYF | TGTGCCAGCAGTGATCCACTAGCGGGGCGGGAGACCCAGTACTTC
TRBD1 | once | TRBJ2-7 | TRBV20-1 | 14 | CSATPGQATYEQYF | TGCAGTGCTACTCCGGGACAGGCCACCTACGAGCAGTACTTC
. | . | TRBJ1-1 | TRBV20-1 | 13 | CSAIQGGYTEAFF | TGCAGTGCTATACAGGGTGGGTACACTGAAGCTTTCTTT